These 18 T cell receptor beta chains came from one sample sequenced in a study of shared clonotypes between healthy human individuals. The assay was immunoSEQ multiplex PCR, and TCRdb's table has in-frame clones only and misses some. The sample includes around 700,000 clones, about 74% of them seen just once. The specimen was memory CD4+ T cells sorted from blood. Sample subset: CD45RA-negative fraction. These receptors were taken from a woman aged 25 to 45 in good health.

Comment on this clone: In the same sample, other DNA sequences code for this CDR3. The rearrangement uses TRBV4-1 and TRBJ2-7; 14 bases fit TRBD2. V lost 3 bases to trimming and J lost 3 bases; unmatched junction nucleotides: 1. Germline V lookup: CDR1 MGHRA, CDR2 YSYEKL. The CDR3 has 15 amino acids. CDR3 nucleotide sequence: TGCGCCAGCAGCCAGGGACTAGCGGGGGTCTACGAGCAGTACTTC. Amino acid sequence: CASSQGLAGVYEQYF.

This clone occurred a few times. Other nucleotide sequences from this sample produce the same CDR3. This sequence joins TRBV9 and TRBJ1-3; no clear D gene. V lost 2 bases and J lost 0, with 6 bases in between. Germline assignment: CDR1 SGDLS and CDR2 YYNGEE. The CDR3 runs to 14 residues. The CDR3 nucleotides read TGTGCCAGCAGCGTCGGCAACTCTGGAAACACCATATATTTT. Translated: CASSVGNSGNTIYF. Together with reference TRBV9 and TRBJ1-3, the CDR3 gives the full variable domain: DSGVTQTPKHLITATGQRVTLRCSPRSGDLSVYWYQQSLDQGLQFLIQYYNGEERAKGNILERFSAQQFPDLHSELNLSSLELGDSALYFCASSVGNSGNTIYFGEGSWLTVV.

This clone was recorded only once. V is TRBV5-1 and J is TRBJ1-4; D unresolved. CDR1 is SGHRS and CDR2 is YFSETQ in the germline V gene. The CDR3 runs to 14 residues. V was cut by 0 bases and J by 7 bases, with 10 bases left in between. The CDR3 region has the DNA TGCGCCAGCAGCTTGGTCCCCCCCGGTGAAAAACTGTTTTTT. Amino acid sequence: CASSLVPPGEKLFF.

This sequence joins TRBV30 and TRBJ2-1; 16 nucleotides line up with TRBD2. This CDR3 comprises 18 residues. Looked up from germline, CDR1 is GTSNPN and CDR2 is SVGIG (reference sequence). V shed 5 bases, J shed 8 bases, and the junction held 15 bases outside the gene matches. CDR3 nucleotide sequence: TGTGCCTGGCAATACGGGACTAGCGGGAGGGGTAGGGGGCATGAGCAGTTCTTC. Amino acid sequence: CAWQYGTSGRGRGHEQFF.

CDR3 DNA sequence: TGTGCCAGTAGTATAAAGGGGCCAGCCAAAAACATTCAGTACTTC. Its protein is CASSIKGPAKNIQYF. The chain is built from TRBV19 and TRBJ2-4, with D perhaps matching TRBD1 (5 bases). The germline V gene encodes CDR1 LNHDA and CDR2 SQIVND (reference sequence). Trimming pared 2 bases from V and 0 bases from J, leaving 8 bases between. CDR3 length: 15 residues.

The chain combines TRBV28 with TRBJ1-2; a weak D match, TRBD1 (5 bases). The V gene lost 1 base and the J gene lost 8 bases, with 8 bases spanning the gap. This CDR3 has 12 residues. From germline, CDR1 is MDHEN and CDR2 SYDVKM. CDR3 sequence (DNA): TGTGCCAGCAGTTTATCAGGGATGGGCTACACCTTC. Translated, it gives CASSLSGMGYTF.

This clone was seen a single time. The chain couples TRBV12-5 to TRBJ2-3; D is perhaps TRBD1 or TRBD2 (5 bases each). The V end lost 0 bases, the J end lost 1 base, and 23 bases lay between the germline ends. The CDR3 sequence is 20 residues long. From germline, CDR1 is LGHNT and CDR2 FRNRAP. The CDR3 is CASGLVQVASGGPRTDTQYF. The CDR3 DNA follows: TGTGCTAGTGGTTTGGTACAGGTTGCCAGCGGAGGTCCCCGCACAGATACGCAGTATTTT.

CDR3 residues: CASSRAGRGSYEQYF. The CDR3 bases are TGTGCCAGCAGCAGGGCCGGGAGGGGGTCCTACGAGCAGTACTTC. The J gene is TRBJ2-5, the V gene TRBV5-8; the match to TRBD2 covers 8 bases. The J call could be wrong; TRBJ2-7 is a better fit for the DNA end. The germline V gene has CDR1 SGHTS and CDR2 YDEGEE. The CDR3 extends over 15 amino acids.

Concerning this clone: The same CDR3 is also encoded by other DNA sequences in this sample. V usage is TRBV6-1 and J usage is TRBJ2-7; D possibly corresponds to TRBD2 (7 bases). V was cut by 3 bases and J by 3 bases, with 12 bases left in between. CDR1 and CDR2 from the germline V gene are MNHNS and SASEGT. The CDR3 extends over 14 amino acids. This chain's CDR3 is CASSERRGGYEQYF. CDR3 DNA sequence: TGTGCCAGCAGTGAGAGGAGGGGGGGCTACGAGCAGTACTTC.

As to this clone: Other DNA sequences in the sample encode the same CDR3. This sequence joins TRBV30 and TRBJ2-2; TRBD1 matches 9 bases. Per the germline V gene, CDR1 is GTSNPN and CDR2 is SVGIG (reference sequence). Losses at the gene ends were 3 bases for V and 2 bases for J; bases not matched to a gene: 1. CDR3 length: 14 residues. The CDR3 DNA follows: TGTGCCTGGAGGACAGGGGGTAACACCGGGGAGCTGTTTTTT. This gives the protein CAWRTGGNTGELFF. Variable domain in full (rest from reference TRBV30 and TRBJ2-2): SQTIHQWPATLVQPVGSPLSLECTVEGTSNPNLYWYRQAAGRGLQLLFYSVGIGQISSEVPQNLSASRPQDRQFILSSKKLLLSDSGFYLCAWRTGGNTGELFFGEGSRLTVL.

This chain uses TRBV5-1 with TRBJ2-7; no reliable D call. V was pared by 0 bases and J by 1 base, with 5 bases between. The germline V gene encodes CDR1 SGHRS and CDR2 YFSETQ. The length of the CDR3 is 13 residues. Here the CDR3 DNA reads TGCGCCAGCAGCTTGGTAGGGTCCTACGAGCAGTACTTC. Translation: CASSLVGSYEQYF.

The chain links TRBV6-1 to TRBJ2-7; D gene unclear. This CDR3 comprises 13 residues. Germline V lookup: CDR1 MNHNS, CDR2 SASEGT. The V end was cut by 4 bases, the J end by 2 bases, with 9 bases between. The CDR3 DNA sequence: TGTGCCAGCAGTGCCGAGACTGCCTACGAGCAGTACTTC. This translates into CASSAETAYEQYF.

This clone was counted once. The CDR3 DNA reads as TGCAGCGTTGTACTACCAAATGAGCAGTTCTTC. Amino acids: CSVVLPNEQFF. The chain joins TRBV29-1 to TRBJ2-1; D is unresolved. The V end was cut by 4 bases, the J end by 7 bases, with 8 bases between. The germline CDR1 and CDR2 sequences are SQVTM and ANQGSEA. The CDR3 has 11 amino acids.

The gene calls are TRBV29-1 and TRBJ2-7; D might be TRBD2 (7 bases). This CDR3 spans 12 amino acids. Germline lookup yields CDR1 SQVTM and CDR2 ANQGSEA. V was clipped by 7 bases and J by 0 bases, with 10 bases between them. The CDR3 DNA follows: TGCAGCGGAGGGGGGGCCTCCTACGAGCAGTACTTC. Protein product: CSGGGASYEQYF.

The CDR3 nucleotides read TGTGCCAGCAGCCCGAGGTGGGATCAGCCCCAGCATTTT. This translates into CASSPRWDQPQHF. The chain is built from TRBV5-8 and TRBJ1-5, with D uncertain. CDR1 and CDR2 (germline): SGHTS, YDEGEE. There are 13 residues in the CDR3. Trimming shortened V by 4 bases and J by 5 bases, and 10 bases separated the two germline ends.

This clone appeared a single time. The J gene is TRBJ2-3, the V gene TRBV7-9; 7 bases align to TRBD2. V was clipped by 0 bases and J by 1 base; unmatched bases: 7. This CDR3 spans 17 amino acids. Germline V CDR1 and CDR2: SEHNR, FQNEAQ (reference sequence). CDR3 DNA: TGTGCCAGCAGCTTAGCTCTGCGGGGGTCGGGCACAGATACGCAGTATTTT. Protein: CASSLALRGSGTDTQYF.

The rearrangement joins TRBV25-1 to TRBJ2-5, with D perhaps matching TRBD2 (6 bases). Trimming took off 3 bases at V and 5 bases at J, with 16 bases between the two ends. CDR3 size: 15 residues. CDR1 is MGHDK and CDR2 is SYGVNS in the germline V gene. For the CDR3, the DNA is TGTGCCAGCAGTGACGCGGGACGGCCTCGGGAGACCCAGTACTTC. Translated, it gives CASSDAGRPRETQYF.

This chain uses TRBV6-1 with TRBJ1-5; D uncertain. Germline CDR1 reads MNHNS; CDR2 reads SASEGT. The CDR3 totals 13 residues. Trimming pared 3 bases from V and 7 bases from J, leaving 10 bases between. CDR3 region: CASSDHGGQPQHF. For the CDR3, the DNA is TGTGCCAGCAGTGATCATGGAGGACAGCCCCAGCATTTT.